These 10 T cell receptor beta chains came from one sample sequenced in a study of regulatory T cells in long-lasting Graves disease. The time point: newly diagnosed GD, antithyroid drugs for less than 3 months. Following extraction of RNA from PBMCs, that RNA was used to make the TCR library. Construction of TCR beta libraries relied on iRepertoire HTBI primers and on Arm-PCR targeting CDR3 regions. MiXCR, applied by TCRdb to the multiplex PCR reads, yields one record per CDR3 protein. The sample carries about 470,000 distinct CDR3 sequences, more than 13% recorded once. The data also belong to a second study, concerning T cells in Graves' hyperthyroidism and ophthalmopathy.

This specimen consisted of peripheral blood mononuclear cells (PBMCs), obtained at new diagnosis, from a patient treated with antithyroid drugs. The receptors stem from a woman aged 25 to 45 with Graves disease.

The chain joins TRBV6-1 to TRBJ2-7; 11 bases match TRBD2. Trimming cost V 1 base and J 7 bases; bases outside gene matches: 9. The CDR3 is made up of 16 amino acids. Germline CDR1 MNHNS, CDR2 SASEGT. The CDR3 region is CASSEGTRLAGREQYF. The CDR3 region has the DNA TGTGCCAGCAGTGAAGGAACCCGACTAGCGGGGCGAGAGCAGTACTTC.

This clonotype appeared many times. This chain links TRBV20-1 with TRBJ1-1; no reliable D call. V was cut by 6 bases and J by 1 base, with 15 bases left in between. The CDR3 is 14 amino acids. Germline-derived CDR1 and CDR2 are DFQATT and SNEGSKA (reference sequence). CDR3 nucleotides: TGCAGTGCCAATACTGGAGCAGGGAACACTGAAGCTTTCTTT. This gives the protein CSANTGAGNTEAFF.

This clonotype was observed at least ten times. This chain uses TRBV29-1 with TRBJ2-5, with D uncertain. CDR1 is SQVTM and CDR2 is ANQGSEA in the germline V gene. The CDR3 has 15 residues. Trimming removed 4 bases from V and 2 bases from J, with 17 bases in between. The CDR3 DNA is TGCAGCGTTGTCCCGCCCGCGGCGACGCAAGAGACCCAGTACTTC. Residues: CSVVPPAATQETQYF.

The sample holds a few counts of this clonotype. The conserved closing phenylalanine or tryptophan is absent in this CDR3, likely reflecting a read error. The chain has TRBV10-3 and TRBJ1-1, with 8 nucleotides matching TRBD1. Per germline, CDR1 ENHRY and CDR2 SYGVKD. The CDR3 contains 14 residues. The J segment lost 2 bases and the V segment lost 6 bases, leaving 5 bases of the junction unmatched. In DNA, the CDR3 is TGTGCCATCAGGCAGACAGGGGATAACACTGAAGCTTTCCTT. It specifies CAIRQTGDNTEAFL.

The chain has TRBV5-6 and TRBJ2-7; D unclear. The CDR3 loop spans 13 amino acids. V was pared by 6 bases and J by 3 bases, with 13 bases between. From germline, CDR1 is SGHDT and CDR2 YYEEEE. This CDR3 is CASTSQENYEQYF. In DNA form, the CDR3 reads TGTGCCAGCACCTCCCAAGAAAACTACGAGCAGTACTTC.

The table lists this clonotype with a few counts. The rearrangement links TRBV30 to TRBJ2-2; TRBD2 matches at 7 bases. V shed 5 bases and J 6 bases; nucleotides not matched to a gene: 6. The CDR3 sequence is 13 residues long. In germline, CDR1 is GTSNPN, CDR2 SVGIG (reference sequence). The CDR3 spells CAWGLDVSGELFF. As DNA, the CDR3 is TGTGCCTGGGGACTAGACGTCTCCGGGGAGCTGTTTTTT.

Many counts were recorded for this clonotype. The genes are TRBV2 and TRBJ2-3; the match to TRBD2 covers 7 bases. Germline V gene lookup returns CDR1 SNHLY and CDR2 FYNNEI. The CDR3 is 13 residues long. V gave up 5 bases and J gave up 6 bases; unmatched junction bases: 5. The CDR3 bases are TGTGCCAGCAGTACTAGCGCTGGGGATACGCAGTATTTT. Amino acid sequence: CASSTSAGDTQYF.

This clonotype came up many times. The V call is TRBV24-1, the J call TRBJ1-5; possible D gene TRBD1, 5 bases. The V gene's germline CDR1 is KGHDR and CDR2 SFDVKD. V lost 3 bases to trimming and J lost 6 bases, with 20 bases between them. This CDR3 region has 17 residues. CDR3 DNA sequence: TGTGCCACCAGTGATGGTCAGGGAATGGGCGCGGGTCAGCCCCAGCATTTT. As protein: CATSDGQGMGAGQPQHF.

This sequence joins TRBV5-1 and TRBJ2-3; 8 nucleotides line up with TRBD1. In germline, CDR1 is SGHRS, CDR2 YFSETQ. J was trimmed by 2 bases and V by 5 bases; bases with no gene match: 7. The length of the CDR3 is 15 residues. The CDR3: CASRKYRGDTDTQYF. Here the CDR3 DNA reads TGCGCCAGCAGGAAATACAGGGGGGACACAGATACGCAGTATTTT. The variable domain in full, completed from reference TRBV5-1 and TRBJ2-3, reads KAGVTQTPRYLIKTRGQQVTLSCSPISGHRSVSWYQQTPGQGLQFLFEYFSETQRNKGNFPGRFSGRQFSNSRSEMNVSTLELGDSALYLCASRKYRGDTDTQYFGPGTRLTVL.

The gene calls are TRBV6-5 and TRBJ2-7; TRBD1 matches at 7 bases. Germline CDR1 reads MNHEY; CDR2 reads SVGAGI. The V segment lost 2 bases and the J segment 0 bases; nucleotides outside the gene matches: 7. This CDR3 comprises 16 residues. CDR3 coding DNA: TGTGCCAGCAGTTACCCCGGGACAGTGAGCTCCTACGAGCAGTACTTC. It yields the protein CASSYPGTVSSYEQYF.